Below, 20 T cell receptor beta chains from the same sample are listed, as sequenced in a study of blood T cell repertoires in COVID-19. Measured with immunoSEQ multiplex PCR; TCRdb has only the in-frame clones, and not every one. The table has 290,000 or so clones, roughly nine tenths seen once. Sequenced input: peripheral blood. The receptors were sampled from a woman between 25 and 40 years old with COVID-19, enrolled during active disease.

V is TRBV7-2 and J is TRBJ1-3; D unresolved. Germline V gene data show CDR1 as SGHTA and CDR2 as FQGNSA. V lost 0 bases and J 4 bases, leaving 7 bases between the germline ends. The CDR3 is made up of 14 amino acids. The CDR3 reads CASSLARRGNTIYF. CDR3 bases: TGTGCCAGCAGCTTAGCGAGAAGAGGAAACACCATATATTTT.

V usage is TRBV7-8 and J usage is TRBJ2-2; 12 positions agree with TRBD2. This CDR3 region has 19 residues. The germline V gene encodes CDR1 SGHVS and CDR2 FQNEAQ. With 7 bases clipped from V and 6 bases from J, the junction kept 18 bases outside the gene matches. Here the CDR3 DNA reads TGTGCCAGCACTCACCCGGCGACTAGCGGGAGAGGAAGTCCCGGGGAGCTGTTTTTT. It is translated as CASTHPATSGRGSPGELFF. The full variable domain, its missing parts supplied by reference TRBV7-8 and TRBJ2-2, is GAGVSQSPRYKVAKRGQDVALRCDPISGHVSLFWYQQALGQGPEFLTYFQNEAQLDKSGLPSDRFFAERPEGSVSTLKIQRTQQEDSAVYLCASTHPATSGRGSPGELFFGEGSRLTVL.

The chain joins TRBV3-1 (or the pseudogene TRBV3-2) to TRBJ2-7; TRBD2 aligns across 7 bases. The CDR3 is 14 residues long. Germline assignment: CDR1 LGHDT and CDR2 YNNKEL (reference sequence). Trimming removed 3 bases from V and 3 bases from J; junction bases left unmatched: 5. The CDR3 loop reads CASSHGGGDYEQYF. As DNA, the CDR3 is TGTGCCAGCAGCCACGGGGGAGGGGACTACGAGCAGTACTTC.

This clone has just one count. The chain is built from TRBV28 and TRBJ1-2; D unclear. Germline V gives CDR1 MDHEN, CDR2 SYDVKM. The CDR3 consists of 12 residues. Trimming removed 0 bases at V and 8 bases at J, with 7 bases between. The CDR3 here is CASSLWRLGYTF. The CDR3, as DNA: TGTGCCAGCAGTTTATGGAGACTCGGCTACACCTTC.

This clone was seen more than once but under ten times. V gene TRBV5-4 combines with J gene TRBJ2-1; no firm D call. CDR3 size: 14 residues. CDR1 is SGHNT and CDR2 is YYREEE in the germline V gene (reference sequence). With 9 bases removed from V and 1 base from J, the gap between germline ends came to 14 bases. The CDR3 loop is CAISTGLSYNEQFF. The CDR3 DNA reads as TGTGCCATCTCGACCGGGTTATCCTACAATGAGCAGTTCTTC.

CDR3 bases: TGTGCCAGTAATCCGGGAGGCACCCTTGTCGATGAGCAGTTCTTC. Protein sequence: CASNPGGTLVDEQFF. This chain joins TRBV19 and TRBJ2-1, with 7 bases that match TRBD2. CDR1 and CDR2 (germline): LNHDA, SQIVND (reference sequence). Trimming at V came to 7 bases and at J to 8 bases, leaving 14 bases not matched to a gene. CDR3 length: 15 amino acids.

V and J are TRBV27 and TRBJ2-1, with TRBD2 identical over 10 bases. CDR3 length: 14 residues. The germline V gene encodes CDR1 MNHEY and CDR2 SMNVEV (reference sequence). The V and J ends lost 2 bases and 7 bases, in that order; junction bases with no gene match: 2. CDR3 sequence: CASSLLAGVNEQFF. As DNA, the CDR3 is TGTGCCAGCAGTTTACTAGCGGGAGTTAATGAGCAGTTCTTC.

The chain links TRBV5-4 to TRBJ2-3; D not resolved. CDR1 SGHNT and CDR2 YYREEE come from the germline V gene (reference sequence). The CDR3 sequence is 15 residues long. The V gene lost 0 bases and the J gene lost 3 bases, with 11 bases spanning the gap. The CDR3 loop is CASSLGSMQTDTQYF. The CDR3 DNA sequence: TGTGCCAGCAGCTTGGGAAGCATGCAAACAGATACGCAGTATTTT.

V gene TRBV25-1 combines with J gene TRBJ1-2, with 8 bases aligning to TRBD1. Germline lookup yields CDR1 MGHDK and CDR2 SYGVNS. Trimming cost V 0 bases and J 6 bases; bases outside gene matches: 15. There are 18 residues in the CDR3. As DNA, the CDR3 is TGTGCCAGCAGTGAATATTTTCCCCCGGGGACAGGACCCGATGGCTACACCTTC. This gives the protein CASSEYFPPGTGPDGYTF.

The chain couples TRBV7-9 to TRBJ2-5; tentatively, D is TRBD1 (6 bases). Between the trimmed V and J ends, which lost 6 bases and 1 base, there was a span of 15 bases. The CDR3 is 15 amino acids. The germline CDR1 and CDR2 sequences are SEHNR and FQNEAQ (reference sequence). In DNA, the CDR3 is TGTGCCAGCAGTTACCCCAGGGGTGCCCAAGAGACCCAGTACTTC. Translated, it gives CASSYPRGAQETQYF. Based on the CDR3 plus reference TRBV7-9 and TRBJ2-5, the full variable domain is DTGVSQNPRHKITKRGQNVTFRCDPISEHNRLYWYRQTLGQGPEFLTYFQNEAQLEKSRLLSDRFSAERPKGSFSTLEIQRTEQGDSAMYLCASSYPRGAQETQYFGPGTRLLVL.

The chain uses TRBV18 and TRBJ1-5, with D perhaps TRBD1 (6 bases). This CDR3 is built from 17 residues. V was pared by 1 base and J by 2 bases, with 15 bases between. Germline V gene lookup returns CDR1 KGHSH and CDR2 LQKENI. The DNA of the CDR3 is TGTGCCAGCTCACCACAGACAGGCCAAGGGGGCAATCAGCCCCAGCATTTT. Residues: CASSPQTGQGGNQPQHF. Looking up the rest from reference TRBV18 and TRBJ1-5 gives the full variable domain: NAGVMQNPRHLVRRRGQEARLRCSPMKGHSHVYWYRQLPEEGLKFMVYLQKENIIDESGMPKERFSAEFPKEGPSILRIQQVVRGDSAAYFCASSPQTGQGGNQPQHFGDGTRLSIL.

The chain uses TRBV27 and TRBJ2-1; perhaps TRBD2 as D (5 bases). This CDR3 is built from 14 residues. Between the trimmed V and J ends, which lost 8 bases and 7 bases, there was a span of 18 bases. Germline V gene lookup returns CDR1 MNHEY and CDR2 SMNVEV (reference sequence). The CDR3 sequence: CASATLLEPNEQFF. CDR3 nucleotide sequence: TGTGCCAGCGCCACCTTACTAGAACCGAATGAGCAGTTCTTC.

The CDR3 region has the DNA TGTGCCAGCACCCCCCGATACATGAACACTGAAGCTTTCTTT. The encoded protein is CASTPRYMNTEAFF. The chain links TRBV28 to TRBJ1-1; no clear D. Germline values: CDR1 MDHEN, CDR2 SYDVKM. The CDR3 runs to 14 residues. The germline V and J ends were trimmed by 7 bases and 0 bases, with 12 bases remaining between them.

The genes are TRBV4-1 and TRBJ1-3; 8 nucleotides match TRBD1. The CDR3 extends over 18 amino acids. Germline assignment: CDR1 MGHRA and CDR2 YSYEKL. The J segment lost 0 bases and the V segment lost 0 bases, leaving 7 bases of the junction unmatched. The CDR3 is CASSQDPDREYSGNTIYF. CDR3 nucleotide sequence: TGCGCCAGCAGCCAAGATCCGGACAGGGAATACTCTGGAAACACCATATATTTT.

The chain uses TRBV9 and TRBJ2-3; 13 nucleotides line up with TRBD2. Trimming removed 0 bases from V and 6 bases from J; junction bases left unmatched: 7. Germline-derived CDR1 and CDR2 are SGDLS and YYNGEE. The CDR3 spans 17 residues. The CDR3 loop is CASSVAGLAGIVDTQYF. CDR3 nucleotide sequence: TGTGCCAGCAGCGTAGCGGGACTAGCGGGGATCGTGGATACGCAGTATTTT. Drawing the rest from reference TRBV9 and TRBJ2-3, the complete variable domain is DSGVTQTPKHLITATGQRVTLRCSPRSGDLSVYWYQQSLDQGLQFLIQYYNGEERAKGNILERFSAQQFPDLHSELNLSSLELGDSALYFCASSVAGLAGIVDTQYFGPGTRLTVL.

The chain combines TRBV15 with TRBJ2-5; TRBD1 aligns across 10 bases. V dropped 7 bases and J dropped 6; count of bases not matched to a gene: 5. Germline values: CDR1 LNHNV, CDR2 YYDKDF (reference sequence). CDR3 length equals 13 residues. CDR3 sequence (DNA): TGTGCCACCAAGGACAGGGGGTTTCAGACCCAGTACTTC. It is translated as CATKDRGFQTQYF.

For the CDR3, the DNA is TGCGCCAGCAGCTTCGGGGATTTCGATAATTCACCCCTCCACTTT. Residues: CASSFGDFDNSPLHF. The V gene is TRBV5-1, the J gene TRBJ1-6; D not certain. V was clipped by 2 bases and J by 5 bases, with 11 bases between them. The V gene's germline CDR1 is SGHRS and CDR2 YFSETQ. This CDR3 region has 15 residues.

A word on this clone: The CDR3 end shows no conserved phenylalanine or tryptophan, and so a read error is likely. The DNA is left out, because the CDR3 cannot be placed on it with certainty; the CDR3 is given as TCRdb lists it. The chain links TRBV11-2 to TRBJ1-2; no DNA check was done on the table's D call, TRBD1. From germline, CDR1 is SGHAT and CDR2 FQNNGV. From its first to its last residue, the CDR3 has 13 amino acids. CDR3 in amino acids: CASSLDRVGRVHT.

The rearrangement uses TRBV28 and TRBJ1-6; 9 bases are shared with TRBD1. The germline V gene encodes CDR1 MDHEN and CDR2 SYDVKM. The CDR3 spans 17 residues. Unmatched junction bases numbered 6, after V lost 5 bases and J lost 1 base. CDR3 loop: CASSVRDRVSYNSPLHF. CDR3 sequence (DNA): TGTGCCAGCAGTGTACGGGACAGGGTTTCCTATAATTCACCCCTCCACTTT.

The J gene is TRBJ1-2, the V gene TRBV7-2; TRBD1 might be the D (6 bases). Trimming stripped 1 base from V and 8 bases from J, with 23 bases between. Germline-derived CDR1 and CDR2 are SGHTA and FQGNSA. The CDR3 contains 17 residues. The CDR3: CASSLGPGTQLPGGYTF. As DNA, the CDR3 is TGTGCCAGCAGCTTAGGACCCGGGACACAACTACCCGGGGGCTACACCTTC.